This T cell receptor beta chain was observed in a study of shared clonotypes between healthy human individuals. Study-level points and caveats: The study generally estimated greater richness for naive than memory subsets.

There were no recent acute infections or vaccinations among the donors, who were healthy HIV-negative adults. Deep-level settings were used for running the assay. This table comes from immunoSEQ multiplex PCR, and its TCRdb copy is limited to in-frame clones, with some not included. Of around 2,000,000 clones listed, roughly 94% were seen once; the top ten hold 0.1% to 0.15%. The germline V gene has CDR1 ENHRY and CDR2 SYGVKD. This CDR3 spans 13 amino acids. Trimming took 10 bases from V and 4 from J; bases not matched to a gene: 9. Concerning this clone: Its antigen is not known.

Source material: naive CD4+ T cells sorted from blood. As to subset: CD45RA+ positively selected. The receptor's source is a man between 18 and 29 years old in good health. The chain is built from TRBV10-3 and TRBJ2-5, with TRBD1 identical over 7 bases. CDR3 in DNA: TGTGCCACCCATCAGGGGGTTGGAGAGACCCAGTACTTC. It codes for CATHQGVGETQYF.